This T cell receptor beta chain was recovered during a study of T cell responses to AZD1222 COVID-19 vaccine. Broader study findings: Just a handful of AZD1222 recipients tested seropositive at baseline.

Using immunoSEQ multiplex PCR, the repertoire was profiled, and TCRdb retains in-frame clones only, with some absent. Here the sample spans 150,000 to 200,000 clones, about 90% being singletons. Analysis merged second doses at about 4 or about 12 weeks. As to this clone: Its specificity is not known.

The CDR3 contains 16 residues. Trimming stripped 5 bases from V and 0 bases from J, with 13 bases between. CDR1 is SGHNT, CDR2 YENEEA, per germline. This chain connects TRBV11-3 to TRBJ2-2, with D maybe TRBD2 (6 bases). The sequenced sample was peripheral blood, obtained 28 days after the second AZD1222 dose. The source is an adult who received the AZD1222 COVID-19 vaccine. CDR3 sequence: CASSPRPGANTGELFF. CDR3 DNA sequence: TGTGCCAGCAGCCCCCGACCGGGGGCGAACACCGGGGAGCTGTTTTTT.